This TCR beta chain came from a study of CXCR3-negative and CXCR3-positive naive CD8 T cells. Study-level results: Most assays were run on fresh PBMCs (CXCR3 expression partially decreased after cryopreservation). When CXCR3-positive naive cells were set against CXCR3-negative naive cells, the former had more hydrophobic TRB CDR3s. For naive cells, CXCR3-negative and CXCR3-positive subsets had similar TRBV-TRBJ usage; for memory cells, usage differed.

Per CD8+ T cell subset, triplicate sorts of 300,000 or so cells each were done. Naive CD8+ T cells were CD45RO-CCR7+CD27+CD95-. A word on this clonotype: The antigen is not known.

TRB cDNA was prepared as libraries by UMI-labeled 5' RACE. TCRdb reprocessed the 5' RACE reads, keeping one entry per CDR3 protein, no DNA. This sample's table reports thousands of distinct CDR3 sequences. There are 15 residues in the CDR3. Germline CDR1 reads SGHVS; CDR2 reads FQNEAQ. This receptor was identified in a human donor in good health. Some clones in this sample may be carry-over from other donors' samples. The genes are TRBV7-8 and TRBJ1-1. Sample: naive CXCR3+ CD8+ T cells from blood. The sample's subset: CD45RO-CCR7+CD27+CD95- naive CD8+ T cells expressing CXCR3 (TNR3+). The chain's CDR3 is CASSLVAGINTEAFF.